The 27 T cell receptor beta chains below were found in one sample sequenced in a study of T cells after yellow fever vaccination. MiXCR, applied by TCRdb to the 5' RACE reads, yields one record per CDR3 protein. The sample has a few hundred thousand distinct CDR3 sequences, roughly 6.8% seen once; the top ten hold about a sixth. Sequenced material: PBMCs, taken around 45 days after the first yellow fever vaccination. The source is a man aged 18-30 years who received the YFV17D yellow fever vaccine.

This clonotype has just a few counts. This chain joins TRBV3-1 and TRBJ2-7; 8 bases agree with TRBD2. V gave up 1 base and J gave up 9 bases; unmatched junction bases: 14. CDR3 length: 16 residues. Germline values: CDR1 LGHDT, CDR2 YNNKEL (reference sequence). The DNA of the CDR3 is TGTGCCAGCAGCCAAGGCAGCGGGGGTAAGCGGAGTTTGCAGTACGTC. Protein: CASSQGSGGKRSLQYV.

This clonotype has a handful of counts. The chain carries TRBV5-1 and TRBJ1-1, with no clear D. V lost 1 base to trimming and J lost 5 bases, with 6 bases between them. The CDR3 sequence is 12 residues long. The germline V gene has CDR1 SGHRS and CDR2 YFSETQ. The CDR3 nucleotides read TGCGCCAGCAGCTTGTCCAGGACTGAAGCTTTCTTT. Amino acid sequence: CASSLSRTEAFF.

The chain recombines TRBV7-2 with TRBJ1-4; the D is unclear. This CDR3 comprises 14 residues. Germline V gives CDR1 SGHTA, CDR2 FQGNSA. V was cut by 5 bases and J by 8 bases, with 15 bases left in between. This CDR3 is CASSPTAIGEKLFF. The CDR3 DNA reads as TGTGCCAGCAGCCCGACCGCGATTGGGGAAAAACTGTTTTTT.

This clonotype was detected a few times. The chain employs TRBV5-1 and TRBJ2-5, with a possible D match to TRBD2 (5 bases). CDR3 length: 15 amino acids. Germline CDR1 and CDR2: SGHRS and YFSETQ. The ends were cut back, 7 bases at V and 2 bases at J, with 18 bases in the middle. For the CDR3, the DNA is TGCGCCAGCGCAGACATGGCCACTAGGCAAGAGACCCAGTACTTC. Translated, it gives CASADMATRQETQYF.

The CDR3 DNA reads as TGTGCCTCCCTGGGACTAGCGATGAATGAGCAGTTCTTC. It is translated as CASLGLAMNEQFF. V gene TRBV10-3 combines with J gene TRBJ2-1, with 10 bases identical to TRBD2. The germline V gene has CDR1 ENHRY and CDR2 SYGVKD. Losses at the gene ends were 11 bases for V and 7 bases for J; bases not matched to a gene: 8. The length of the CDR3 is 13 residues.

This clonotype was observed a few times. The chain links TRBV18 to TRBJ1-2; a weak D match, TRBD1 (6 bases). The CDR3 extends over 17 amino acids. Germline V lookup: CDR1 KGHSH, CDR2 LQKENI. V lost 4 bases and J 0 bases, leaving 18 bases between the germline ends. Written as DNA, the CDR3 is TGTGCCAGCTCACGGGGTTCGACAGGCCCCTCTAACTATGGCTACACCTTC. Translated, it gives CASSRGSTGPSNYGYTF. Full variable domain (outside the CDR3, taken from reference TRBV18 and TRBJ1-2): NAGVMQNPRHLVRRRGQEARLRCSPMKGHSHVYWYRQLPEEGLKFMVYLQKENIIDESGMPKERFSAEFPKEGPSILRIQQVVRGDSAAYFCASSRGSTGPSNYGYTFGSGTRLTVV.

The chain links TRBV7-2 to TRBJ1-6; 8 nucleotides align to TRBD1. CDR3 size: 15 residues. V shed 5 bases and J 9 bases; nucleotides not matched to a gene: 9. Germline CDR1 is SGHTA and CDR2 is FQGNSA. This chain's CDR3 is CASSPGGRGLSPLHF. DNA of the CDR3: TGTGCCAGCAGCCCTGGGGGCAGGGGGCTTTCACCCCTCCACTTT.

This clonotype was recorded many times. The chain joins TRBV7-2 to TRBJ2-1; the match to TRBD2 covers 7 bases. Germline V gives CDR1 SGHTA, CDR2 FQGNSA. There are 13 residues in the CDR3. The V segment lost 6 bases and the J segment 9 bases; nucleotides outside the gene matches: 8. DNA for the CDR3: TGTGCCAGCAGGGAGTTGAGCGGGGCTGAGCAGTTCTTC. Translation: CASRELSGAEQFF.

This clonotype appeared a few times. V usage is TRBV12-3 or TRBV12-4 and J usage is TRBJ2-2; D ambiguous. Trimming took 2 bases from V and 6 from J, leaving 13 bases between them. The CDR3 consists of 15 residues. The DNA for the CDR3 is TGTGCCAGCAGTTTACTTCCTGGGGAATCCGGGGAGCTGTTTTTT. Its protein is CASSLLPGESGELFF.

This clonotype was found a few times. Written as DNA, the CDR3 is TGTGCCTGGAGTGTGGGCGATGTGGACCCGGGCACAGGTTACATTGTCCAGCATTTT. Translated: CAWSVGDVDPGTGYIVQHF. The J gene is TRBJ1-5, the V gene TRBV30; a possible D gene is TRBD1 (5 bases). The CDR3 is made up of 19 amino acids. Trimming removed 0 bases at V and 12 bases at J, with 33 bases between. CDR1 and CDR2 from the germline V gene are GTSNPN and SVGIG (reference sequence).

This sequence joins TRBV5-1 and TRBJ1-1; D call uncertain. Trimming removed 4 bases at V and 3 bases at J, with 10 bases between. Germline CDR1 is SGHRS and CDR2 is YFSETQ. CDR3 length: 13 amino acids. The CDR3 here is CASSEGWDTEAFF. In DNA, the CDR3 is TGCGCCAGCAGCGAAGGTTGGGACACTGAAGCTTTCTTT.

This rearrangement joins TRBV27 to TRBJ2-7; 7 bases match TRBD1. The CDR3 consists of 13 residues. CDR1 and CDR2 (germline): MNHEY, SMNVEV (reference sequence). J was trimmed by 4 bases and V by 5 bases; bases with no gene match: 5. The CDR3 nucleotides read TGTGCCAGCAGTCGGGGACAGCTGTACGAGCAGTACGTC. Translated, it gives CASSRGQLYEQYV.

This clonotype was seen repeatedly, ten times or more. V usage is TRBV18 and J usage is TRBJ2-4, with TRBD2 matching 10 bases. The V gene's germline CDR1 is KGHSH and CDR2 LQKENI. The ends lost 3 bases at V and 0 bases at J; junction bases unmatched: 5. The CDR3 is 17 residues long. CDR3 loop: CASSPTSGALAKNIQYF. The CDR3 DNA follows: TGTGCCAGCTCACCCACTAGCGGGGCTCTAGCCAAAAACATTCAGTACTTC.

This clonotype was seen only a few times. CDR3 residues: CSVGRPPIQYF. The CDR3 DNA reads as TGCAGCGTTGGGCGGCCCCCTATTCAGTACTTC. The chain couples TRBV29-1 to TRBJ2-4; no clear D. The CDR3 extends over 11 amino acids. Per germline, CDR1 SQVTM and CDR2 ANQGSEA. The germline V and J ends were trimmed by 4 bases and 10 bases, with 11 bases remaining between them.

At least ten counts were recorded for this clonotype. The V call is TRBV12-3 or TRBV12-4, the J call TRBJ2-1; no clear D. This CDR3 region has 13 residues. Trimming took 4 bases from V and 8 from J, leaving 12 bases between them. Here the CDR3 reads CASSSLVPHEQFF. The DNA for the CDR3 is TGTGCCAGCAGTTCCCTAGTTCCCCATGAGCAGTTCTTC.

This clonotype was counted only a few times. J is TRBJ1-4 and V is TRBV7-9, with D unresolved. The V end lost 3 bases, the J end lost 1 base, and 6 bases lay between the germline ends. The CDR3 sequence is 14 residues long. The germline V gene has CDR1 SEHNR and CDR2 FQNEAQ (reference sequence). CDR3 in amino acids: CASSFPGTNEKLFF. For the CDR3, the DNA is TGTGCCAGCAGCTTCCCGGGAACTAATGAAAAACTGTTTTTT.

This chain joins TRBV20-1 and TRBJ2-7; 12 bases agree with TRBD1. The V gene's germline CDR1 is DFQATT and CDR2 SNEGSKA (reference sequence). The CDR3 runs to 15 residues. J gave up 5 bases and V 3 bases, and 8 bases lay outside the gene matches. The CDR3 region is CSASKGQGALDEQYF. CDR3 DNA sequence: TGCAGTGCTAGTAAGGGACAGGGGGCGCTCGACGAGCAGTACTTC.

The chain couples TRBV6-2 or TRBV6-3 to TRBJ1-2; D ambiguous. CDR3 length: 12 residues. Germline CDR1 MNHEY, CDR2 SVGEGT. Trimming shortened V by 2 bases and J by 8 bases, and 9 bases separated the two germline ends. CDR3 amino acids: CASSYEASGYTF. The CDR3 region has the DNA TGTGCCAGCAGTTACGAGGCATCGGGCTACACCTTC.

This clonotype showed up many times. This chain links TRBV5-1 with TRBJ2-1; D unclear. V gave up 1 base and J gave up 6 bases, with 8 bases separating them. Germline V gene data show CDR1 as SGHRS and CDR2 as YFSETQ. This CDR3 has 13 residues. The CDR3 protein is CASSLRLGNEQFF. CDR3 bases: TGCGCCAGCAGCTTGCGTTTGGGCAATGAGCAGTTCTTC.

This clonotype has a count of ten or more. This chain connects TRBV9 to TRBJ2-5; D gene ambiguous. The CDR3 length is 15 residues. Between the trimmed V and J ends, which lost 3 bases and 0 bases, there was a span of 12 bases. Germline V CDR1 and CDR2: SGDLS, YYNGEE. This chain's CDR3 is CASSATGRYQETQYF. CDR3 DNA sequence: TGTGCCAGCAGCGCAACCGGACGCTACCAAGAGACCCAGTACTTC. Full variable domain (missing parts from reference TRBV9 and TRBJ2-5): DSGVTQTPKHLITATGQRVTLRCSPRSGDLSVYWYQQSLDQGLQFLIQYYNGEERAKGNILERFSAQQFPDLHSELNLSSLELGDSALYFCASSATGRYQETQYFGPGTRLLVL.

There are many counts of this clonotype. This rearrangement joins TRBV6-2 or TRBV6-3 to TRBJ2-1, with D tentatively TRBD1 (5 bases). Germline V lookup: CDR1 MNHEY, CDR2 SVGEGT. Deletions cut 6 bases from V and 7 bases from J, with 16 bases between. This CDR3 region has 14 residues. The CDR3 loop reads CASSSIAQGNEQFF. CDR3 nucleotide sequence: TGTGCCAGCAGCTCCATTGCCCAGGGAAATGAGCAGTTCTTC.

The chain employs TRBV19 and TRBJ1-5, with a weak D call TRBD1 (5 bases). The V gene's germline CDR1 is LNHDA and CDR2 SQIVND (reference sequence). With 3 bases removed from V and 0 bases from J, the gap between germline ends came to 9 bases. The CDR3 consists of 15 residues. The CDR3 protein is CASSMGGYSNQPQHF. CDR3 nucleotide sequence: TGTGCCAGTAGTATGGGGGGGTATAGCAATCAGCCCCAGCATTTT.

This chain links TRBV5-6 with TRBJ2-5; tentatively, D is TRBD1 (6 bases). The CDR3 is 14 residues long. CDR1 and CDR2 (germline): SGHDT, YYEEEE. V lost 4 bases to trimming and J lost 2 bases, with 12 bases between them. The CDR3 reads CASSQRDTQETQYF. CDR3 sequence (DNA): TGTGCCAGCAGCCAGAGGGACACTCAAGAGACCCAGTACTTC. The complete variable domain, with remaining parts taken from reference TRBV5-6 and TRBJ2-5, reads DAGVTQSPTHLIKTRGQQVTLRCSPKSGHDTVSWYQQALGQGPQFIFQYYEEEERQRGNFPDRFSGHQFPNYSSELNVNALLLGDSALYLCASSQRDTQETQYFGPGTRLLVL.

This clonotype was counted at least ten times. The V call is TRBV29-1, the J call TRBJ2-3; D uncertain. The length of the CDR3 is 13 residues. With 3 bases removed from V and 0 bases from J, the gap between germline ends came to 7 bases. Per germline, CDR1 SQVTM and CDR2 ANQGSEA. The CDR3 loop reads CSVEMRSTDTQYF. The CDR3 nucleotides read TGCAGCGTTGAGATGAGGAGCACAGATACGCAGTATTTT.

This clonotype appeared many times. This chain joins TRBV7-2 and TRBJ2-7; D gene uncertain. With 1 base removed from V and 5 bases from J, the gap between germline ends came to 12 bases. From germline, CDR1 is SGHTA and CDR2 FQGNSA. The CDR3 loop spans 14 amino acids. The CDR3 nucleotides read TGTGCCAGCAGCTTAGTTGAATGGGCGAACGAGCAGTACGTC. Its protein product is CASSLVEWANEQYV.

V and J are TRBV11-2 and TRBJ1-2; D ambiguous. This CDR3 is built from 13 residues. Germline assignment: CDR1 SGHAT and CDR2 FQNNGV. V lost 1 base to trimming and J lost 8 bases, with 11 bases between them. This CDR3 reads CASSLALPYGYTF. As DNA, the CDR3 is TGTGCCAGCAGCTTAGCCCTCCCCTACGGCTACACCTTC.

This clonotype was found many times. The chain carries TRBV7-2 and TRBJ2-2; D possibly corresponds to TRBD2 (6 bases). Per germline, CDR1 SGHTA and CDR2 FQGNSA. CDR3 size: 15 residues. Between the trimmed V and J ends, which lost 5 bases and 0 bases, there was a span of 10 bases. The CDR3 DNA follows: TGTGCCAGCAGCCTGGGGGGACCGAACACCGGGGAGCTGTTTTTT. Translated: CASSLGGPNTGELFF.